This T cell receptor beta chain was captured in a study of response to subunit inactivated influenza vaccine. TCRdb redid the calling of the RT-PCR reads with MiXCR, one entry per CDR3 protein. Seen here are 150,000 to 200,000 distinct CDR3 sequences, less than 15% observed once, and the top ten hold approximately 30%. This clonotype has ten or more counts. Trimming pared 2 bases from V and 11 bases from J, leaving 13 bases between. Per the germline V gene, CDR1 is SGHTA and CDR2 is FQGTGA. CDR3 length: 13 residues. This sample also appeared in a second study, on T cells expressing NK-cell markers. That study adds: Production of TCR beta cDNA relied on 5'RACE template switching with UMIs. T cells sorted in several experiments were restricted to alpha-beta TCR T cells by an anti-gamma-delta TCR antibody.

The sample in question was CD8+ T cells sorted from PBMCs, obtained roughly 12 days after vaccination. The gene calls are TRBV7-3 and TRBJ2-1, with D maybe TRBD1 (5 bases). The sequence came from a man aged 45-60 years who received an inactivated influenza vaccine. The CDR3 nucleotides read TGTGCCAGCAGCTTAGATGAGGACACCCAGCAGTTCTTC. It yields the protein CASSLDEDTQQFF.